This TCR beta chain was identified in a study of shared clonotypes between healthy human individuals. This CDR3 has 17 amino acids. Germline V gene sequence: CDR1 MGHRA, CDR2 YSYEKL. J gave up 5 bases and V 3 bases, and 12 bases lay outside the gene matches. At the deep level, the assay was run. Method: immunoSEQ multiplex PCR; TCRdb's copy keeps in-frame clones and lacks some. The sample lists some 2,400,000 clones; about 94% were seen once. This chain links TRBV4-1 with TRBJ2-3; 9 bases fit TRBD1. The material sequenced was naive CD4+ T cells sorted from blood. Subset reported: CD45RA+ positively selected. The TCR originated in a man younger than 30 in good health. The CDR3 sequence is CASSHLDNRGPGDTQYF. In DNA, the CDR3 is TGCGCCAGCAGCCATCTAGATAACAGGGGGCCCGGAGATACGCAGTATTTT.